This entry features one TCR beta chain sequence. The antigen is unknown. V gave up 3 bases and J gave up 5 bases, with 2 bases separating them. The CDR3 length is 12 residues. Germline CDR1 reads SEHNR; CDR2 reads FQNEAQ (reference sequence). The entry originates in a study of OX40 agonist ivuxolimab in advanced cancers. About the study: Dosing consisted of intravenous ivuxolimab at 0.01 to 10 mg/kg every 2 weeks. Three patients showed partial responses: one hepatocellular carcinoma and two cutaneous melanoma cases.

Produced via immunoSEQ multiplex PCR; TCRdb's table is partial and in-frame only. The data hold 100,000 to 150,000 clones, with approximately 94% observed a single time. Findings of the study overall: Dose levels from 0.1 to 3.0 mg/kg saw CD4+ and CD8+ blood T cells expand clonally by week 6.

The source was CD4+ or CD8+ T cells sorted from blood, collected in a trial of the OX40 agonist ivuxolimab. This clonotype originated in an adult with an advanced solid tumor such as melanoma, head and neck, liver or kidney cancer. The chain joins TRBV7-9 to TRBJ1-6; D gene uncertain. The CDR3 spells CASSFNNSPLHF. CDR3 DNA sequence: TGTGCCAGCAGCTTTAATAATTCACCCCTCCACTTT.